This passage covers 13 T cell receptor beta chains from one sample sequenced in a study of T cell repertoires in cytomegalovirus infection. A single record per CDR3 protein comes from TCRdb applying MiXCR to the reads. This repertoire shows 97,000 or so distinct CDR3 sequences, more than 15% found once; its top ten account for 8%. The sample comprised PBMCs. The receptors derive from a human donor in good health (CMV status not recorded). Some clones in this sample may be carry-over from other donors' samples.

Remarks on this clonotype: This clone may be a read error of a much larger clone one base away. CDR3: CARSFLGVNTEAFF. In DNA form, the CDR3 reads TGTGCCAGGAGTTTCCTTGGGGTCAACACTGAAGCTTTCTTT. The chain has TRBV28 and TRBJ1-1; no firm D call. From germline, CDR1 is MDHEN and CDR2 SYDVKM. CDR3 length: 14 residues.

Ten or more counts support this clonotype. The CDR3: CASSFSGQGNTEAFF. The CDR3 nucleotides are TGTGCCAGCAGCTTCTCTGGCCAAGGGAACACTGAAGCTTTCTTT. The chain combines TRBV7-2 with TRBJ1-1; D unclear. From germline, CDR1 is SGHTA and CDR2 FQGNSA. The CDR3 sequence is 15 residues long. The V end was cut by 3 bases, the J end by 1 base, with 12 bases between.

This clonotype appeared a few times. The V call is TRBV11-2, the J call TRBJ1-4; 8 positions match TRBD1. This CDR3 contains 14 residues. The V segment lost 2 bases and the J segment 8 bases; nucleotides outside the gene matches: 4. Germline-derived CDR1 and CDR2 are SGHAT and FQNNGV. This CDR3 reads CASSLTGDREKLFF. The CDR3 DNA follows: TGTGCCAGCAGCTTAACGGGGGACAGGGAAAAACTGTTTTTT.

V usage is TRBV27 and J usage is TRBJ2-1, with D perhaps matching TRBD2 (6 bases). CDR1 MNHEY and CDR2 SMNVEV come from the germline V gene (reference sequence). V was trimmed by 4 bases and J by 9 bases, leaving 16 bases between them. This CDR3 contains 14 residues. CDR3 sequence: CASSYPGGGSEQFF. The CDR3 bases are TGTGCCAGCAGTTACCCCGGTGGGGGGAGTGAGCAGTTCTTC.

This sequence joins TRBV29-1 and TRBJ2-1; 10 nucleotides match TRBD1. CDR1 and CDR2 from the germline V gene are SQVTM and ANQGSEA. This CDR3 contains 14 residues. The V gene end was trimmed by 7 bases and the J gene end by 2 bases; junction bases not matched to a gene: 5. This chain's CDR3 is CSARTGGAYNEQFF. CDR3 nucleotide sequence: TGCAGCGCCCGGACAGGGGGGGCCTACAATGAGCAGTTCTTC.

The chain carries TRBV11-3 and TRBJ2-1; D may correspond to TRBD1 or TRBD2 (5 bases each). In germline, CDR1 is SGHNT, CDR2 YENEEA. Trimming removed 5 bases from V and 6 bases from J, with 14 bases in between. The CDR3 runs 14 residues. For the CDR3, the DNA is TGTGCCAGCAGCGCTCTGGGACGGCTCAATGAGCAGTTCTTC. It encodes CASSALGRLNEQFF.

This clonotype was seen ten or more times. The CDR3 here is CASSSRLAGGPDTQYF. CDR3 bases: TGTGCCAGCAGTTCCCGACTAGCGGGGGGCCCAGATACGCAGTATTTT. This chain joins TRBV28 and TRBJ2-3, with 13 positions matching TRBD2. Germline V gives CDR1 MDHEN, CDR2 SYDVKM. CDR3 size: 16 residues. Losses at the gene ends were 4 bases for V and 4 bases for J; bases not matched to a gene: 5.

This clonotype showed up many times. This chain links TRBV7-2 with TRBJ2-1; D not certain. V lost 1 base, J lost 0 bases, and 7 bases lay in between. Looked up from germline, CDR1 is SGHTA and CDR2 is FQGNSA. This CDR3 comprises 15 residues. The CDR3 sequence is CASSLDRNSYNEQFF. Here the CDR3 DNA reads TGTGCCAGCAGCTTAGACCGGAACTCCTACAATGAGCAGTTCTTC.

In regard to this clonotype: Possible read error: a much larger clone is one base away. The chain has TRBV5-1 and TRBJ2-2; 9 nucleotides agree with TRBD1. The CDR3 has 16 amino acids. Trimming cost V 4 bases and J 6 bases; bases outside gene matches: 10. Germline V gene lookup returns CDR1 SGHRS and CDR2 YFSETQ. CDR3: CASSVLGTGTSGELFF. CDR3 in DNA: TGCGCCAGCAGCGTCCTAGGGACAGGGACGTCCGGGGAGCTGTTTTTT.

This clonotype was observed at least ten times. The chain employs TRBV7-2 and TRBJ2-7, with 15 bases fitting TRBD2. V trimming: 1 base; J trimming: 3 bases; junction bases outside the gene matches: 7. Germline assignment: CDR1 SGHTA and CDR2 FQGNSA. This CDR3 contains 18 residues. CDR3 sequence: CASSLGWGLAGGGYEQYF. The CDR3 nucleotides read TGTGCCAGCAGCTTAGGATGGGGACTAGCGGGGGGCGGCTACGAGCAGTACTTC. The full variable domain, its missing parts supplied by reference TRBV7-2 and TRBJ2-7, is GAGVSQSPSNKVTEKGKDVELRCDPISGHTALYWYRQSLGQGLEFLIYFQGNSAPDKSGLPSDRFSAERTGGSVSTLTIQRTQQEDSAVYLCASSLGWGLAGGGYEQYFGPGTRLTVT.

The CDR3 loop is CASSLLQGRNQPQHF. CDR3 coding DNA: TGTGCCAGCAGTTTACTACAGGGGCGCAATCAGCCCCAGCATTTT. J is TRBJ1-5 and V is TRBV28, with 7 bases lining up with TRBD1. The CDR3 is 15 residues long. The trim removed 2 bases at V and 2 bases at J, leaving 3 bases unmatched. Germline assignment: CDR1 MDHEN and CDR2 SYDVKM.

The rearrangement joins TRBV20-1 to TRBJ2-5; 8 nucleotides match TRBD2. After removal of 6 bases from V and 2 bases from J, the junction contained 11 bases not matched to a gene. The CDR3 extends over 15 amino acids. Germline lookup yields CDR1 DFQATT and CDR2 SNEGSKA (reference sequence). In DNA, the CDR3 is TGCAGTGCCTACTCGAGCGGGGGTTGGCAAGAGACCCAGTACTTC. Protein product: CSAYSSGGWQETQYF.

This clonotype was seen repeatedly, ten times or more. This rearrangement joins TRBV5-5 to TRBJ2-1, with TRBD1 as a possible D gene (6 bases). The CDR3 extends over 16 amino acids. Germline assignment: CDR1 SGHKS and CDR2 YYEKEE (reference sequence). V lost 0 bases, J lost 4 bases, and 14 bases lay in between. The CDR3 protein is CASSLAPTGSYNEQFF. The CDR3 DNA reads as TGTGCCAGCAGCTTGGCCCCGACAGGTTCTTACAATGAGCAGTTCTTC.